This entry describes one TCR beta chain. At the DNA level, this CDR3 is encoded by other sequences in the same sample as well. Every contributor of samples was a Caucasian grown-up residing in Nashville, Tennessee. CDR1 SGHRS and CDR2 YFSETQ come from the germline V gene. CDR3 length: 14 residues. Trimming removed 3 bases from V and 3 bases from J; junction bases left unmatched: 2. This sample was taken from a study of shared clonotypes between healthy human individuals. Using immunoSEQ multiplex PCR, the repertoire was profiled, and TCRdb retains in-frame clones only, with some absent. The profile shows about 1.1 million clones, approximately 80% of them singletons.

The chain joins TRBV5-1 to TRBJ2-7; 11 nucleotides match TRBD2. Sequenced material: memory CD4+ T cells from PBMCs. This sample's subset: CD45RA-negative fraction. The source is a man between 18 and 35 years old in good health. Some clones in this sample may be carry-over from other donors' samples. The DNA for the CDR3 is TGCGCCAGCAGCTCGGGGACTAGCGGCTACGAGCAGTACTTC. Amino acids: CASSSGTSGYEQYF.